The 16 T cell receptor beta chains reported below all come from one sample, sequenced in a study of blood T cells in healthy people across ages. A second about 7 to 11 cycle PCR used barcoded and J-beta primers. One entry per CDR3 protein results from TCRdb running MiXCR on the 5' RACE reads. Seen here are fewer than 600,000 distinct CDR3 sequences, 27% observed once, and the top ten hold approximately 3.6%. The sample was also linked to a second study, of T cells of mothers and their children.

Specimen: blood. Source of these receptors: a boy between 2 and 10 years old in good health.

The table lists this clonotype with a few counts. The V gene is TRBV12-3 or TRBV12-4, the J gene TRBJ2-5; no firm D call. V shed 5 bases and J shed 3 bases, with 10 bases lying between them. This CDR3 is built from 13 residues. CDR3 DNA sequence: TGTGCCAGCAGTCCCATTTGGAAAGAGACCCAGTACTTC. It is translated as CASSPIWKETQYF.

This clonotype was recorded once. V is TRBV5-1 and J is TRBJ1-1, with D possibly matching TRBD1 (5 bases). Germline V CDR1 and CDR2: SGHRS, YFSETQ. This CDR3 region has 14 residues. Trimming removed 2 bases at V and 3 bases at J, with 11 bases between. The CDR3 DNA reads TGCGCCAGCAGCTTCAGATTGGGGGACACTGAAGCTTTCTTT. This codes for CASSFRLGDTEAFF.

Comment on this clonotype: One junction end does not reproduce the germline sequence, and a read error may be involved. This chain uses TRBV15 with TRBJ2-7, with D perhaps TRBD1 (5 bases). This CDR3 is 14 amino acids long. Germline assignment: CDR1 LNHNV and CDR2 YYDKDF (reference sequence). CDR3 in DNA: TGCGCCACCAGCAGAGTCCAGGGCTTCTCCGAGCAGTACTTC. Translated, it gives CATSRVQGFSEQYF.

The chain joins TRBV27 to TRBJ2-1; D may be TRBD1 (6 bases). The DNA end is a closer match to TRBJ2-5, so the J assignment may be wrong. The CDR3 is 15 amino acids. CDR1 and CDR2 from the germline V gene are MNHEY and SMNVEV (reference sequence). The CDR3 sequence: CASRRLGARQETQYF. The CDR3 coding sequence is TGTGCCAGCAGGCGATTGGGGGCCCGACAAGAGACCCAGTACTTC.

The CDR3 protein is CASSDGQMNTEAFF. In DNA form, the CDR3 reads TGTGCCAGCAGCGACGGACAGATGAACACTGAAGCTTTCTTT. This chain connects TRBV9 to TRBJ1-1, with D perhaps matching TRBD1 (6 bases). Germline V gene lookup returns CDR1 SGDLS and CDR2 YYNGEE. V lost 3 bases and J lost 0, with 9 bases in between. The CDR3 length is 14 residues.

This clonotype appeared a few times. The chain couples TRBV5-1 to TRBJ1-2; 10 bases match TRBD1. With V trimmed by 4 bases and J by 3 bases, 9 bases remained unmatched. The CDR3 sequence is 16 residues long. Germline V lookup: CDR1 SGHRS, CDR2 YFSETQ. The CDR3 coding sequence is TGCGCCAGCAGCCTGCCTCGGGACAGGGGTGACTATGGCTACACCTTC. Translated, it gives CASSLPRDRGDYGYTF.

V gene TRBV12-3 or TRBV12-4 combines with J gene TRBJ2-5, with 7 bases that match TRBD2. The CDR3 contains 14 residues. V dropped 5 bases and J dropped 5; count of bases not matched to a gene: 8. This CDR3 reads CASSQSGAGETQYF. CDR3 DNA: TGTGCCAGCAGTCAAAGCGGGGCTGGGGAGACCCAGTACTTC.

The chain carries TRBV11-2 and TRBJ2-5, with 7 bases identical to TRBD1. The ends lost 5 bases at V and 4 bases at J; junction bases unmatched: 10. Germline lookup yields CDR1 SGHAT and CDR2 FQNNGV. CDR3 length: 15 amino acids. The CDR3 spells CASSHIWDSRETQYF. The CDR3 DNA follows: TGTGCCAGCAGCCACATTTGGGACAGCAGAGAGACCCAGTACTTC.

Worth noting for this clonotype: Here the CDR3 omits its conserved ending phenylalanine or tryptophan, so a read error is the likely source. The V call is TRBV27, the J call TRBJ1-2; 8 bases are a match to TRBD1. CDR3 length: 17 residues. Per germline, CDR1 MNHEY and CDR2 SMNVEV (reference sequence). V shed 0 bases and J 4 bases; nucleotides not matched to a gene: 10. The chain's CDR3 is CASSLSDSTGEVYGYTL. CDR3 DNA: TGTGCCAGCAGTTTATCGGATTCGACAGGGGAGGTCTATGGCTACACCCTC.

V gene TRBV30 combines with J gene TRBJ2-5; D not resolved. Between the trimmed V and J ends, which lost 5 bases and 2 bases, there was a span of 9 bases. Germline loops: CDR1 GTSNPN, CDR2 SVGIG (reference sequence). This CDR3 is built from 12 residues. This chain's CDR3 is CAWGLGQETQYF. Written as DNA, the CDR3 is TGTGCCTGGGGGTTAGGGCAAGAGACCCAGTACTTC.

The chain recombines TRBV3-1 with TRBJ2-5, with 9 bases aligning to TRBD1. Germline trimming cut 4 bases from V and 5 bases from J; bases unmatched to any gene: 14. There are 17 residues in the CDR3. Germline loops: CDR1 LGHDT, CDR2 YNNKEL (reference sequence). The CDR3 bases are TGTGCCAGCAGCCCAGTAATTACAGGGGGCTTAGGTGAGACCCAGTACTTC. Translated, it gives CASSPVITGGLGETQYF.

The V call is TRBV7-9, the J call TRBJ1-2; D is undetermined. The length of the CDR3 is 11 residues. Germline loops: CDR1 SEHNR, CDR2 FQNEAQ (reference sequence). V lost 3 bases and J 6 bases, leaving 5 bases between the germline ends. CDR3 DNA: TGTGCCAGCAGCTTGGTGGATGGCTACACCTTC. Translated: CASSLVDGYTF.

V and J are TRBV12-3 or TRBV12-4 and TRBJ2-7; 8 nucleotides agree with TRBD1. With V trimmed by 8 bases and J by 8 bases, 14 bases remained unmatched. This CDR3 has 14 residues. DNA of the CDR3: TGTGCCAGCTTGCGGGGACAGGAACGCAAGAAGCAGTACTTC. This encodes CASLRGQERKKQYF.

This chain's CDR3 is CASSGTGKETQYF. As DNA, the CDR3 is TGTGCCAGCAGTGGAACAGGGAAAGAGACCCAGTACTTC. The V and J genes are TRBV25-1 and TRBJ2-5, with a weak D call TRBD1 (6 bases). The V end lost 4 bases, the J end lost 3 bases, and 9 bases lay between the germline ends. This CDR3 has 13 amino acids. Germline CDR1 and CDR2: MGHDK and SYGVNS.

This clonotype has just a few counts. The J gene is TRBJ1-1, the V gene TRBV20-1, with D unclear. CDR3 length: 14 residues. V was clipped by 1 base and J by 3 bases, with 12 bases between them. Germline CDR1 reads DFQATT; CDR2 reads SNEGSKA (reference sequence). CDR3 in DNA: TGCAGTGCTAGAGTTGCATCTTTGGACACTGAAGCTTTCTTT. Protein: CSARVASLDTEAFF.

This clonotype was seen a few times. The J gene is TRBJ2-5, the V gene TRBV21-1; TRBD1, the table's D call, was not compared with the DNA. TRBV21-1 is given as a pseudogene. The CDR3 runs 15 residues. CDR3: CASHGTDDSGGTQYF. The CDR3 bases are TGTGCCAGCCACGGGACAGATGATTCGGGAGGGACCCAGTACTTC.